This is a list of T cell receptor beta chains from one sample in a study of T-cell memory formation after mild COVID-19. TCRdb recomputed calls from the 5' RACE reads with MiXCR, one row per CDR3 protein. The table lists about 560,000 distinct CDR3 sequences, under 20% of them singletons, with around 12% in the top ten. Sequenced: PBMCs or a T cell subset sorted from them (not recorded which). These receptors came from an adult woman who had mild COVID-19 (a few samples of this study predate the infection). Cell type and time point are not known. Each CDR3 is given without its conserved first and last residue. The order of the fields is V gene, clone size, J gene, CDR3 protein. The listing skips clone size in some rows; elsewhere it reads once, few, many or a size class.

V gene: TRBV11-2
clone size: .
J gene: TRBJ2-2
CDR3 protein: ASSPPPGTGAGELF

V gene: TRBV10-3
clone size: .
J gene: TRBJ1-2
CDR3 protein: AIRPGQSVHGYT

V gene: TRBV19
clone size: few
J gene: TRBJ2-4
CDR3 protein: ASSSGGEAKNIQY

V gene: TRBV13
clone size: once
J gene: TRBJ2-7
CDR3 protein: ASRDSVYEQY

V gene: TRBV3-1
clone size: few
J gene: TRBJ1-2
CDR3 protein: ASSQGQYGYT

V gene: TRBV4-1
clone size: few
J gene: TRBJ2-7
CDR3 protein: ASSQPLLGSYEQY

V gene: TRBV7-9
clone size: few
J gene: TRBJ1-2
CDR3 protein: ASSLAGRIHGYT

V gene: TRBV4-1
clone size: few
J gene: TRBJ1-2
CDR3 protein: ASSQEISRTGGGYT

V gene: TRBV27
clone size: few
J gene: TRBJ2-5
CDR3 protein: ASSSLGGAQETQY

V gene: TRBV7-8
clone size: many
J gene: TRBJ2-7
CDR3 protein: ASSWNRGGAFRNEQY

V gene: TRBV6-6
clone size: .
J gene: TRBJ2-5
CDR3 protein: ASSSGGGTGLETQY

V gene: TRBV27
clone size: many
J gene: TRBJ2-2
CDR3 protein: ANIPSGQNTGELF

V gene: TRBV11-2
clone size: few
J gene: TRBJ2-5
CDR3 protein: ASSSYLGEETQY

V gene: TRBV4-1
clone size: .
J gene: TRBJ2-7
CDR3 protein: ASSQERYNAYEQY

V gene: TRBV3-1
clone size: many
J gene: TRBJ2-7
CDR3 protein: ASSQVGGFEQY

V gene: TRBV7-6
clone size: .
J gene: TRBJ2-6
CDR3 protein: ASSERQGASGANVLT

V gene: TRBV29-1
clone size: .
J gene: TRBJ1-5
CDR3 protein: SVGTADNNQPQH

V gene: TRBV5-1
clone size: .
J gene: TRBJ2-3
CDR3 protein: ASAPGTSGSTDTQY

V gene: TRBV30
clone size: .
J gene: TRBJ1-2
CDR3 protein: AWTAINYGYT

V gene: TRBV4-2
clone size: few
J gene: TRBJ2-1
CDR3 protein: ASSQDRAPSYNEQF

V gene: TRBV29-1
clone size: .
J gene: TRBJ1-1
CDR3 protein: SAETGIDTEAF

V gene: TRBV12-3/TRBV12-4
clone size: .
J gene: TRBJ1-5
CDR3 protein: ASSSSTVDQPQH

V gene: TRBV5-6
clone size: .
J gene: TRBJ2-1
CDR3 protein: ASSLGQDLDEQF

V gene: TRBV25-1
clone size: .
J gene: TRBJ2-4
CDR3 protein: ASSETSGRLPT

V gene: TRBV29-1
clone size: .
J gene: TRBJ2-1
CDR3 protein: SVVGLPSYNEQF

V gene: TRBV7-2
clone size: .
J gene: TRBJ1-1
CDR3 protein: ASSLVGGGGAEAF

V gene: TRBV7-7
clone size: few
J gene: TRBJ2-3
CDR3 protein: ASSLDPTSGSVAY

V gene: TRBV20-1
clone size: .
J gene: TRBJ2-1
CDR3 protein: SARDEGLAGREQF

V gene: TRBV5-6
clone size: few
J gene: TRBJ1-2
CDR3 protein: ASSPVVPGVGGYT

V gene: TRBV5-1
clone size: .
J gene: TRBJ2-2
CDR3 protein: ASSLAQGSNTGELF

V gene: TRBV9
clone size: .
J gene: TRBJ1-1
CDR3 protein: ASSVGLIPGNTEAF

V gene: TRBV3-1
clone size: .
J gene: TRBJ2-1
CDR3 protein: ASSLSVNSYNEQF

V gene: TRBV18
clone size: few
J gene: TRBJ1-2
CDR3 protein: ASSSGSAANYGYT

V gene: TRBV28
clone size: few
J gene: TRBJ1-1
CDR3 protein: ASSPSTGATEAF

V gene: TRBV5-1
clone size: few
J gene: TRBJ2-3
CDR3 protein: ASSLGPLGGGDADTQY

V gene: TRBV6-5
clone size: few
J gene: TRBJ1-2
CDR3 protein: ASGSNKGYT

V gene: TRBV25-1
clone size: few
J gene: TRBJ2-2
CDR3 protein: ASSEWGKDGELF

V gene: TRBV5-1
clone size: .
J gene: TRBJ1-1
CDR3 protein: ASSLEGVSHGNTEAF